This T cell receptor beta chain was recovered during a study of OX40 agonist ivuxolimab in advanced cancers. Profiled with immunoSEQ multiplex PCR; TCRdb holds only in-frame clones, not every one. The sample consists of almost 70,000 clones, around four fifths of them appearing once. On this clone itself: Its target is not known.

On cycle 4 day 1 and cycle 7 day 1, as well as at baseline, blood was sampled. Study results and limitations: Also showing low normalized T-cell clonal expansion were some of the nonresponders.

This receptor was obtained from an adult with an advanced solid tumor such as melanoma, head and neck, liver or kidney cancer. The sample here was CD4+ or CD8+ T cells sorted from blood, taken in a trial of the OX40 agonist ivuxolimab.

The CDR3 bases are TGTGCCAGCAGTTACTTGGGGAACGGGGATTACGAGCAGTACTTC. Translation gives CASSYLGNGDYEQYF. The rearrangement joins TRBV6-5 to TRBJ2-7, with D maybe TRBD2 (5 bases). The V gene's germline CDR1 is MNHEY and CDR2 SVGAGI. The V end was cut by 1 base, the J end by 4 bases, with 14 bases between. CDR3 length: 15 amino acids.